The present entry profiles one T cell receptor (beta chain) with its context. Profiling relied on immunoSEQ multiplex PCR, and the TCRdb table lists in-frame clones only, not all of them. The table has 150,000 to 200,000 clones, approximately 86% seen once. CDR1 is SGHVS, CDR2 FNYEAQ, per germline. The CDR3 loop spans 11 amino acids. The V segment lost 10 bases and the J segment 5 bases; nucleotides outside the gene matches: 2. This record comes from a study of blood T cell repertoires in COVID-19. Study details: There were acute and convalescent COVID-19 samples, and they came from the United States, Italy and Spain.

This chain joins TRBV7-6 and TRBJ2-5; 9 nucleotides match TRBD1. This receptor was obtained from a man aged 35-49 years with active or convalescent COVID-19. Sequenced sample: peripheral blood. In DNA form, the CDR3 reads TGTGCCACGGGGACAGGGGAGACCCAGTACTTC. It encodes CATGTGETQYF.